The rows below give T cell receptor beta chains drawn from one sample of a study of cytomegalovirus exposure and HLA in healthy donors. Generated by immunoSEQ multiplex PCR, the TCRdb table keeps only in-frame clones and is missing some. Of approximately 190,000 clones in the sample, about 84% are singletons; the top ten hold 11% to 15%. Sequencing was performed on PBMCs. The receptors were gathered from a woman under 40 in good health and CMV-seropositive. The CDR3 runs from the conserved cysteine through the conserved F or W. The order of the fields is J gene, clone size, D gene, V gene, CDR3 length, CDR3 protein, CDR3 DNA. A D gene is named only where the DNA matches it firmly. Clone size is given for some rows only: seen once, a few or many times, or a class if the clone is expanded.

J: TRBJ2-1; size: -; D: TRBD1; V: TRBV5-1; length: 14; CDR3: CASSLGQGGNEQFF; DNA: TGCGCCAGCAGCTTGGGACAGGGGGGTAATGAGCAGTTCTTC
J: TRBJ1-2; size: -; D: -; V: TRBV6-5; length: 14; CDR3: CASSYSPQIYGYTF; DNA: TGTGCCAGCAGTTACTCGCCGCAGATCTATGGCTACACCTTC
J: TRBJ2-7; size: -; D: -; V: TRBV21-1; length: 12; CDR3: CASSTRTYEQYF; DNA: TGTGCCAGCAGCACCAGAACCTACGAGCAGTACTTC
J: TRBJ2-3; size: -; D: TRBD2; V: TRBV7-2; length: 16; CDR3: CASSPQAGVSTDTQYF; DNA: TGTGCCAGCAGCCCCCAAGCGGGAGTGAGCACAGATACGCAGTATTTT
J: TRBJ2-5; size: -; D: TRBD2; V: TRBV5-1; length: 15; CDR3: CASSNERGVQETQYF; DNA: TGCGCCAGCAGCAACGAGCGGGGGGTCCAAGAGACCCAGTACTTC
J: TRBJ2-5; size: -; D: -; V: TRBV11-3; length: 14; CDR3: CASSLRRGQETQYF; DNA: TGTGCCAGCAGCTTACGGCGGGGACAAGAGACCCAGTACTTC
J: TRBJ1-2; size: -; D: TRBD1; V: TRBV30; length: 15; CDR3: CAYTRDRSMGYGYTF; DNA: TGTGCCTACACCAGGGACAGGTCTATGGGCTATGGCTACACCTTC
J: TRBJ2-2; size: -; D: TRBD2; V: TRBV7-8; length: 18; CDR3: CASTPRLAGDGFTGELFF; DNA: TGTGCCAGCACCCCACGGCTAGCGGGAGATGGTTTCACCGGGGAGCTGTTTTTT
J: TRBJ1-2; size: -; D: TRBD1; V: TRBV6-6; length: 16; CDR3: CASSYSGTGSDYGYTF; DNA: TGTGCCAGCAGTTATTCGGGGACAGGGTCGGACTATGGCTACACCTTC
J: TRBJ1-1; size: -; D: -; V: TRBV11-2; length: 11; CDR3: CASSQGLVAFF; DNA: TGTGCCAGCAGCCAAGGACTGGTAGCTTTCTTT
J: TRBJ1-1; size: few; D: -; V: TRBV6-5; length: 15; CDR3: CASSYNGLKNTEAFF; DNA: TGTGCCAGCAGTTACAATGGACTGAAGAACACTGAAGCTTTCTTT
J: TRBJ2-5; size: few; D: -; V: TRBV2; length: 16; CDR3: CASSVGSSPIWKTQYF; DNA: TGTGCCAGCAGTGTAGGGAGTAGCCCCATTTGGAAGACCCAGTACTTC
J: TRBJ2-1; size: once; D: TRBD2; V: TRBV7-9; length: 16; CDR3: CASSLAVTSGYNEQFF; DNA: TGTGCCAGCAGCTTAGCTGTGACTAGCGGTTACAATGAGCAGTTCTTC
J: TRBJ1-3; size: -; D: -; V: TRBV6-5; length: 12; CDR3: CASWTERNTIYF; DNA: TGTGCCAGCTGGACAGAGCGAAACACCATATATTTT
J: TRBJ1-2; size: -; D: -; V: TRBV6-1; length: 12; CDR3: CASTRVNYGYTF; DNA: TGTGCCAGCACCAGGGTCAACTATGGCTACACCTTC
J: TRBJ2-2; size: few; D: -; V: TRBV10-3; length: 16; CDR3: CAIRPTGPVGAGELFF; DNA: TGTGCCATCAGACCGACAGGTCCGGTTGGAGCCGGGGAGCTGTTTTTT
J: TRBJ2-7; size: -; D: TRBD1; V: TRBV4-1; length: 17; CDR3: CASSQGGPQTGFVEQYF; DNA: TGCGCCAGCAGCCAAGGGGGCCCACAGACAGGGTTTGTCGAGCAGTACTTC
J: TRBJ2-7; size: -; D: -; V: TRBV6-1; length: 14; CDR3: CARIRTSSSYEQYF; DNA: TGTGCCAGGATAAGGACATCGAGCTCCTACGAGCAGTACTTC
J: TRBJ1-6; size: -; D: TRBD1; V: TRBV4-1; length: 18; CDR3: CASSQDPRGRGNNSPLHF; DNA: TGCGCCAGCAGCCAAGATCCTAGGGGGCGCGGTAATAATTCACCCCTCCACTTT
J: TRBJ1-5; size: -; D: TRBD1; V: TRBV5-8; length: 15; CDR3: CASSKGQGMVQPQHF; DNA: TGTGCCAGCAGCAAGGGACAGGGGATGGTTCAGCCCCAGCATTTT
J: TRBJ2-4; size: -; D: -; V: TRBV4-2; length: 12; CDR3: CASSLKGDIQYF; DNA: TGTGCCAGCAGCCTAAAGGGAGACATTCAGTACTTC
J: TRBJ1-4; size: -; D: -; V: TRBV28; length: 15; CDR3: CASSLRWLTNEKLFF; DNA: TGTGCCAGCAGTTTGAGATGGTTAACGAATGAAAAACTGTTTTTT
J: TRBJ1-4; size: few; D: -; V: TRBV4-1; length: 14; CDR3: CASSQVLLSEKLFF; DNA: TGCGCCAGCAGCCAAGTACTTCTGAGTGAAAAACTGTTTTTT
J: TRBJ2-5; size: -; D: -; V: TRBV28; length: 12; CDR3: CASYRAQETQYF; DNA: TGTGCCAGCTACAGGGCCCAAGAGACCCAGTACTTC
J: TRBJ2-5; size: -; D: TRBD2; V: TRBV6-4; length: 15; CDR3: CASSPSGGASETQYF; DNA: TGTGCCAGCAGTCCTAGCGGGGGGGCGTCTGAGACCCAGTACTTC
J: TRBJ1-5; size: few; D: -; V: TRBV30; length: 13; CDR3: CAWSGRAGRPQHF; DNA: TGTGCCTGGAGTGGGAGGGCCGGTAGACCCCAGCATTTT
J: TRBJ2-1; size: -; D: -; V: TRBV6-1; length: 15; CDR3: CASSEYWTAYNEQFF; DNA: TGTGCCAGCAGTGAGTATTGGACAGCCTACAATGAGCAGTTCTTC
J: TRBJ1-5; size: once; D: TRBD1; V: TRBV30; length: 14; CDR3: CAWSRPGGNQPQHF; DNA: TGTGCCTGGAGTAGGCCAGGGGGAAATCAGCCCCAGCATTTT
J: TRBJ2-7; size: few; D: -; V: TRBV15; length: 13; CDR3: CATSRRGTNEQYF; DNA: TGTGCCACCAGTCGTCGGGGGACCAACGAGCAGTACTTC
J: TRBJ2-3; size: -; D: TRBD2; V: TRBV2; length: 15; CDR3: CASSVLRGGTDTQYF; DNA: TGTGCCAGCAGTGTTTTGCGGGGGGGCACAGATACGCAGTATTTT
J: TRBJ1-1; size: -; D: -; V: TRBV7-6; length: 13; CDR3: CASSLGGGTEAFF; DNA: TGTGCCAGCAGCTTAGGGGGGGGCACTGAAGCTTTCTTT
J: TRBJ2-2; size: -; D: -; V: TRBV27; length: 16; CDR3: CASSQRGGLWPGELFF; DNA: TGTGCCAGCAGCCAACGAGGAGGGTTGTGGCCCGGGGAGCTGTTTTTT
J: TRBJ2-5; size: once; D: -; V: TRBV4-1; length: 17; CDR3: CASSQVQLATVQETQYF; DNA: TGCGCCAGCAGCCAAGTTCAGCTAGCAACGGTCCAAGAGACCCAGTACTTC
J: TRBJ1-1; size: -; D: TRBD1; V: TRBV27; length: 15; CDR3: CASSIHPGGSGKAFF; DNA: TGTGCCAGCAGTATTCACCCAGGGGGGTCGGGGAAAGCTTTCTTT
J: TRBJ2-1; size: once; D: -; V: TRBV9; length: 15; CDR3: CASSVEAGPYNEQFF; DNA: TGTGCCAGCAGCGTAGAGGCAGGCCCCTACAATGAGCAGTTCTTC
J: TRBJ2-7; size: -; D: TRBD1; V: TRBV5-6; length: 16; CDR3: CASSLGTGTGNYEQYF; DNA: TGTGCCAGCAGCTTGGGCACCGGGACAGGGAACTACGAGCAGTACTTC
J: TRBJ1-5; size: -; D: -; V: TRBV6-5; length: 14; CDR3: CASRAGNGNQPQHF; DNA: TGTGCCAGCAGGGCAGGGAACGGCAATCAGCCCCAGCATTTT
J: TRBJ2-1; size: -; D: TRBD2; V: TRBV6-4; length: 15; CDR3: CASSLAGAGGDEQFF; DNA: TGTGCCAGCAGTTTAGCGGGGGCCGGGGGCGATGAGCAGTTCTTC
J: TRBJ2-1; size: -; D: -; V: TRBV19; length: 13; CDR3: CASSKSSYNEQFF; DNA: TGTGCCAGTAGCAAGAGCTCCTACAATGAGCAGTTCTTC
J: TRBJ2-7; size: -; D: TRBD1; V: TRBV14; length: 17; CDR3: CASSRTTGTGAPYEQYF; DNA: TGTGCCAGCAGCCGAACGACCGGGACAGGGGCACCCTACGAGCAGTACTTC
J: TRBJ2-4; size: -; D: -; V: TRBV19; length: 14; CDR3: CASSSIDWENIQYF; DNA: TGTGCCAGTAGTAGTATTGACTGGGAGAACATTCAGTACTTC
J: TRBJ1-5; size: few; D: TRBD1; V: TRBV14; length: 14; CDR3: CASSLGGFDQPQHF; DNA: TGTGCCAGCAGCTTAGGGGGCTTCGATCAGCCCCAGCATTTT
J: TRBJ1-6; size: -; D: -; V: TRBV28; length: 18; CDR3: CASSFGRGGEVNNSPLHF; DNA: TGTGCCAGCAGTTTTGGCAGGGGAGGGGAGGTCAACAATTCACCCCTCCACTTT
J: TRBJ2-3; size: -; D: TRBD2; V: TRBV9; length: 18; CDR3: CASSVGPGGGARGDTQYF; DNA: TGTGCCAGCAGCGTGGGCCCAGGCGGGGGGGCTAGGGGAGATACGCAGTATTTT
J: TRBJ1-2; size: few; D: -; V: TRBV5-4; length: 15; CDR3: CASSLAGGRNYGYTF; DNA: TGTGCCAGCAGCTTGGCGGGGGGGCGAAACTATGGCTACACCTTC
J: TRBJ2-1; size: -; D: TRBD2; V: TRBV6-6; length: 15; CDR3: CASTVWREGRNEQFF; DNA: TGTGCCAGCACCGTTTGGCGGGAGGGCCGCAATGAGCAGTTCTTC
J: TRBJ2-7; size: few; D: -; V: TRBV6-1; length: 16; CDR3: CASSALQGLEAYEQYF; DNA: TGTGCCAGCAGTGCCCTACAGGGTTTGGAAGCCTACGAGCAGTACTTC
J: TRBJ2-5; size: -; D: TRBD1; V: TRBV15; length: 17; CDR3: CATSRDFGTGEQETQYF; DNA: TGTGCCACCAGCAGAGACTTCGGGACAGGGGAACAAGAGACCCAGTACTTC
J: TRBJ2-5; size: -; D: TRBD1; V: TRBV9; length: 15; CDR3: CASSADRGPQETQYF; DNA: TGTGCCAGCAGCGCCGACAGGGGTCCCCAAGAGACCCAGTACTTC
J: TRBJ2-2; size: -; D: TRBD2; V: TRBV6-5; length: 15; CDR3: CASRLTSVLTGELFF; DNA: TGTGCCAGCAGGCTGACTAGCGTTCTCACCGGGGAGCTGTTTTTT
J: TRBJ1-5; size: -; D: -; V: TRBV6-1; length: 15; CDR3: CASSAGGFGNQPQHF; DNA: TGTGCCAGCAGCGCGGGAGGATTCGGCAATCAGCCCCAGCATTTT